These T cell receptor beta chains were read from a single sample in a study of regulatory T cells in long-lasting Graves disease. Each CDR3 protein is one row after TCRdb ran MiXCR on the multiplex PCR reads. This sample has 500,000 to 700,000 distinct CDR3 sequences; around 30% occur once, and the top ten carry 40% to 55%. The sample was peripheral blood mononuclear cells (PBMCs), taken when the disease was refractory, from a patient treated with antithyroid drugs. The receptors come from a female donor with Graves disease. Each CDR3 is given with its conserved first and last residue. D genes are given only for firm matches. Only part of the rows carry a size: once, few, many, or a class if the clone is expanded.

TGTGCCAGCATTGGCCTAGCCAAAAACATTCAGTACTTC	CASIGLAKNIQYF	TRBV6-1	TRBJ2-4	NA	NA
TGCAGTGCACCTGGGACTGGCGGGACAAACATTCAGTACTTC	CSAPGTGGTNIQYF	TRBV20-1	TRBJ2-4	NA	NA
TGCAGTGCTCCGACAGCCCTGGGAGAGACCCAGTACTTC	CSAPTALGETQYF	TRBV20-1	TRBJ2-5	NA	NA
TGTGCCAGCAGCCCCCGCGGGGGCGAGCAGTACTTC	CASSPRGGEQYF	TRBV11-2	TRBJ2-7	many	TRBD2
TGTGCCAGCAGCCTTCTTGCGGGAGGGAGAGAGACCCAGTACTTC	CASSLLAGGRETQYF	TRBV11-2	TRBJ2-5	many	TRBD2
TGTGCCAGCGGGAGACTAGCGGGAGTGTACGAGCAGTACTTC	CASGRLAGVYEQYF	TRBV28	TRBJ2-7	NA	TRBD2
TGCGCCAGCAGCTGGGGACTAGCGGGAGGGCTTTCCTACGAGCAGTACTTC	CASSWGLAGGLSYEQYF	TRBV5-1	TRBJ2-7	NA	TRBD2
TGTGCCAGCAGTTATCCCCGGCAACCTGGAAACACCATATATTTT	CASSYPRQPGNTIYF	TRBV6-9	TRBJ1-3	NA	NA
TGTGCCAGCAATACCGGGACAGCTAATCAGCCCCAGCATTTT	CASNTGTANQPQHF	TRBV2	TRBJ1-5	few	TRBD1
TGTGCCAGCAGCCCGGACAGCCAAGAGACCCAGTACTTC	CASSPDSQETQYF	TRBV6-1	TRBJ2-5	many	NA
TGCGCCAGCAGCCAAGGCCCTAGCGGTCAGAACACCGGGGAGCTGTTTTTT	CASSQGPSGQNTGELFF	TRBV4-1	TRBJ2-2	NA	TRBD2
TGTGCCAGCAGTTTATCCGGACTAAAGAAGAGCAATCAGCCCCAGCATTTT	CASSLSGLKKSNQPQHF	TRBV28	TRBJ1-5	NA	NA
TGTGCCATCAGTGAGATCCAAGAGACCCAGTACTTC	CAISEIQETQYF	TRBV10-3	TRBJ2-5	few	NA
TGTGCCAGCACCGTCGGAGTGGGCAATCAGCCCCAGCATTTT	CASTVGVGNQPQHF	TRBV6-2/TRBV6-3	TRBJ1-5	few	NA
TGTGCCAGCAGTTATGGGGCAGGGAGCTCTGGGGCCAACGTCCTGACTTTC	CASSYGAGSSGANVLTF	TRBV6-2/TRBV6-3	TRBJ2-6	NA	NA
TGTGCCAGCAGTCGGGGGGCCGCAGGGGGCAGATCTGGCTACACCTTC	CASSRGAAGGRSGYTF	TRBV28	TRBJ1-2	many	TRBD1
TGTGCCAGCAGAGCAACCGGGACTGGGGTATACGAGCAGTACTTC	CASRATGTGVYEQYF	TRBV6-2/TRBV6-3	TRBJ2-7	few	NA
TGTGCCAGCAGTTTATATTCGATACAGGGTCCCCTCCACTTT	CASSLYSIQGPLHF	TRBV27	TRBJ1-6	few	NA
TGTGCCAGTAGTATAGTCCAGGGGGCAAGCAATCAGCCCCAGCATTTT	CASSIVQGASNQPQHF	TRBV19	TRBJ1-5	NA	TRBD1
TGTGCCAGCCTCGGAGGGGGGGCCTTGGAGACCCAGTACTTC	CASLGGGALETQYF	TRBV2	TRBJ2-5	many	NA
TGTGCCAGTAGTTCACCAGGGGACGGCTACACCTTC	CASSSPGDGYTF	TRBV19	TRBJ1-2	NA	NA
TGCAGTGCAATAGCGGGGTCACAAGAGACCCAGTACTTC	CSAIAGSQETQYF	TRBV20-1	TRBJ2-5	NA	TRBD2
TGTGCCAGCAGCTTATCGTGGGGCCACACTGAAGCTTTCTTT	CASSLSWGHTEAFF	TRBV7-3	TRBJ1-1	NA	NA
TGTGCCAGCACCCCGGACAGGTGGAAACTGTTTTTT	CASTPDRWKLFF	TRBV12-3/TRBV12-4	TRBJ1-4	many	TRBD1
TGTGCCAGCAGCGAGACCTTTTGGGAGACCCAGTACTTC	CASSETFWETQYF	TRBV9	TRBJ2-5	few	NA
TGTGCCAGCAGACCACGAGGCCGGAACACTGAAGCTTTCTTT	CASRPRGRNTEAFF	TRBV6-1	TRBJ1-1	many	NA
TGCGCCAGCAGCTTAGGACTAGCGGGAGGTGGAAAGAACATTCAGTACTTC	CASSLGLAGGGKNIQYF	TRBV5-1	TRBJ2-4	NA	TRBD2
TGTGCCAGCAGTTCTACTAGCGGGAGAGAGACCCAGTACTTC	CASSSTSGRETQYF	TRBV6-5	TRBJ2-5	NA	TRBD2
TGTGCCAGCAGCCTGGGCAGTAGCGGGAGCAAGACCCAGTACTTC	CASSLGSSGSKTQYF	TRBV11-2	TRBJ2-5	many	TRBD2
TGCAGTGCCCCGACTAGCGGGCCCTACAATGAGCAGTTCTTC	CSAPTSGPYNEQFF	TRBV20-1	TRBJ2-1	NA	TRBD2
TGTGCCAGCAGTCCCCGACTAGCGGGAGGGCCTAGCGACGAGCAGTACTTC	CASSPRLAGGPSDEQYF	TRBV6-1	TRBJ2-7	NA	TRBD2
TGTGCCAGCGCCATAACAGGGGCCCTGCTCTATAGCAATCAGCCCCAGCATTTT	CASAITGALLYSNQPQHF	TRBV27	TRBJ1-5	many	TRBD1
TGTGCCAGTAGTACCTCTCTAAGGGGGAATTACGAGCAGTACTTC	CASSTSLRGNYEQYF	TRBV19	TRBJ2-7	NA	NA
TGCAGTGCTAGTCACGCACCCGGGGGACAGCCCCAGCATTTT	CSASHAPGGQPQHF	TRBV20-1	TRBJ1-5	NA	NA
TGCAGTGCTAGAGATTCATTGGGGGACAACACTGAAGCTTTCTTT	CSARDSLGDNTEAFF	TRBV20-1	TRBJ1-1	NA	NA
TGTGCCAGTAGTCCCCGACTCACTGAAGCTTTCTTT	CASSPRLTEAFF	TRBV19	TRBJ1-1	few	NA
TGTGCCATCAGTGAAACGGACAGGCACCCCAATCAGCCCCAGCATTTT	CAISETDRHPNQPQHF	TRBV10-3	TRBJ1-5	NA	TRBD1
TGTGCCAGCAGAGACCAGGGTTCCGGGGCCAACGTCCTGACTTTC	CASRDQGSGANVLTF	TRBV2	TRBJ2-6	few	NA
TGTGCCAGCAGTGGGGACGGGAATCAGCCCCAGCATTTT	CASSGDGNQPQHF	TRBV2	TRBJ1-5	many	NA
TGTGCCAGCATGGGGTCCGGGACAGGGACTTCACCCCTCCACTTT	CASMGSGTGTSPLHF	TRBV12-3/TRBV12-4	TRBJ1-6	NA	TRBD1
TGCAGTGCCGGGGGGGAACCATCCTACGAGCAGTACTTC	CSAGGEPSYEQYF	TRBV20-1	TRBJ2-7	few	TRBD2
TGTGCCAGCTCACCACGGGGCCTCACGGAATCACCCCTCCACTTT	CASSPRGLTESPLHF	TRBV18	TRBJ1-6	NA	NA
TGTGCCAGCACAAAGCCGGGACAGGGTTTATGGGGCTACACCTTC	CASTKPGQGLWGYTF	TRBV6-2/TRBV6-3	TRBJ1-2	NA	TRBD1
TGTGCCAGCAGTGGGAGAAATCAGCCCCAGCATTTT	CASSGRNQPQHF	TRBV2	TRBJ1-5	many	NA
TGTGCCGCTCAGTCTTATAATGAAAAACTGTTTTTT	CAAQSYNEKLFF	TRBV30	TRBJ1-4	NA	NA
TGTGCCAGCAGAGCCCTCAGGGGTCGAGTCGGGGAGCTGTTTTTT	CASRALRGRVGELFF	TRBV2	TRBJ2-2	few	NA
TGTGCCAGTAGTATACGCCGGGACGCGAATCAGCCCCAGCATTTT	CASSIRRDANQPQHF	TRBV19	TRBJ1-5	NA	NA
TGTGCCAGCAGTTTGGAGCGAAACAATCAGCCCCAGCATTTT	CASSLERNNQPQHF	TRBV12-3/TRBV12-4	TRBJ1-5	few	NA
TGTGCCAGCGGAACTAGTTACGACGAGCAGTACTTC	CASGTSYDEQYF	TRBV28	TRBJ2-7	many	NA
TGTGCCATCAGTGAGTCGTCGGGAGGCTACACCTTC	CAISESSGGYTF	TRBV10-3	TRBJ1-2	few	NA
TGTGCCAGCAGCTTATGGGGTGGAGAGCAGTACTTC	CASSLWGGEQYF	TRBV11-2	TRBJ2-7	NA	NA
TGTGCCAGCAGCACGGGGGCCCACATGAACACTGAAGCTTTCTTT	CASSTGAHMNTEAFF	TRBV11-2	TRBJ1-1	NA	NA
TGTGCCAGCAGTCCCCTAGGGACAGAGGATCAAGAGACCCAGTACTTC	CASSPLGTEDQETQYF	TRBV28	TRBJ2-5	many	TRBD1
TGTGCCAGCAGCTCGATCTACCCCGCAGGGACAGGGACCAACTATGGCTACACCTTC	CASSSIYPAGTGTNYGYTF	TRBV7-9	TRBJ1-2	NA	TRBD1
TGCAGTGCTAGTCCTCCGGGAACCCATGTTGATCAGCCCCAGCATTTT	CSASPPGTHVDQPQHF	TRBV20-1	TRBJ1-5	many	NA